This TCR beta chain was captured by sequencing in a study of cytomegalovirus exposure and HLA in healthy donors. V trimming: 0 bases; J trimming: 7 bases; junction bases outside the gene matches: 11. CDR3 length: 16 residues. Use of 60 Vbeta and 13 Jbeta primers characterized the PCR. Using immunoSEQ multiplex PCR, the repertoire was profiled, and TCRdb retains in-frame clones only, with some absent. The sample includes tens of thousands of clones, 6.5% to 8% seen only once; the top ten take about 2.5%. The specimen was PBMCs. The sequence was collected from a man in his fifties in good health and CMV-seronegative. The V and J genes are TRBV5-3 and TRBJ2-7; TRBD2 matches 9 bases. TRBV5-3 belongs to the ORF category, with a function that is uncertain. The CDR3 DNA reads TGTGCCAGAAGCTTGGAGTCTAGCGGGATGCCTTGGGAGCAGTACTTC. As protein: CARSLESSGMPWEQYF.